These T cell receptor beta chains were read from a single sample in a study of CD8 T cells in Susac syndrome. Each CDR3 protein is one row after TCRdb ran MiXCR on the immunoSEQ multiplex PCR reads. This sample yields approximately 190,000 distinct CDR3 sequences, of which around 95% are seen a single time; roughly 0.098% belongs to the top ten. Sequencing used CD4+ T cells from PBMCs. The receptor source for this set is a human donor with Susac syndrome. Both conserved end residues are part of each CDR3. D genes are given only for firm matches.

D | J | V | CDR3 | DNA
TRBD1 | TRBJ2-3 | TRBV29-1 | CSVAVTGGSDTQYF | TGCAGCGTTGCTGTCACAGGGGGTTCAGATACGCAGTATTTT
- | TRBJ2-3 | TRBV5-1 | CASSLADSTDTQYF | TGCGCCAGCAGCTTGGCCGACAGCACAGATACGCAGTATTTT
- | TRBJ1-5 | TRBV20-1 | CSARDDRAPKPQHF | TGCAGTGCTAGAGATGATAGGGCGCCGAAGCCCCAGCATTTT
- | TRBJ2-1 | TRBV5-4 | CASSFARSSSYNEQFF | TGTGCCAGCAGCTTCGCCCGAAGTAGCTCCTACAATGAGCAGTTCTTC
- | TRBJ1-2 | TRBV15 | CATSRETLIAGYTF | TGTGCCACCAGCAGAGAGACACTAATAGCTGGCTACACCTTC
- | TRBJ1-5 | TRBV7-9 | CASSRGLGAGQPQHF | TGTGCCAGCAGCCGGGGACTGGGAGCGGGGCAGCCCCAGCATTTT
TRBD1 | TRBJ2-7 | TRBV5-6 | CASINRRGQGIPYEQYF | TGTGCCAGCATTAATCGGAGAGGACAGGGCATTCCCTACGAGCAGTACTTC
TRBD1 | TRBJ1-2 | TRBV12-3/TRBV12-4 | CASTRQGVGGYTF | TGTGCCAGCACGCGACAGGGTGTGGGTGGCTACACCTTC
TRBD1 | TRBJ1-2 | TRBV30 | CAWVPRGRPYGYTF | TGTGCCTGGGTCCCCAGGGGGCGACCCTATGGCTACACCTTC
- | TRBJ2-1 | TRBV3-1 | CASSRILQSNEQFF | TGTGCCAGCAGCCGCATCCTACAATCCAATGAGCAGTTCTTC
- | TRBJ1-6 | TRBV14 | CASSQTGSGNSPLHF | TGTGCCAGCAGCCAAACCGGGTCGGGAAATTCACCCCTCCACTTT
- | TRBJ2-1 | TRBV11-3 | CASSLGGSSSYNEQFF | TGTGCCAGCAGCTTAGGCGGTAGCAGCTCCTACAATGAGCAGTTCTTC
TRBD2 | TRBJ2-3 | TRBV7-7 | CASSPGLAGIGDTQYF | TGTGCCAGCAGCCCGGGACTAGCGGGGATTGGAGATACGCAGTATTTT